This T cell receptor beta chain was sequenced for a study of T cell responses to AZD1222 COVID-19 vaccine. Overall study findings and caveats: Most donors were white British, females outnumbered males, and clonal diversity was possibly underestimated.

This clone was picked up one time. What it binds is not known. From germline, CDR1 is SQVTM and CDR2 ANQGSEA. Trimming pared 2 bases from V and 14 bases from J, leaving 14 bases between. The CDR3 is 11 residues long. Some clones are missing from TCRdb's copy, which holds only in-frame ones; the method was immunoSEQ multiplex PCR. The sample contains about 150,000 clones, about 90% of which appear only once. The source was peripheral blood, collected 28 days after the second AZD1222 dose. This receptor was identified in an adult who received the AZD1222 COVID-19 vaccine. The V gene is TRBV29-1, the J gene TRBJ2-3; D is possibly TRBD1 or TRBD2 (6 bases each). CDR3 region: CSVETGARGYF. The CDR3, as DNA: TGCAGCGTTGAAACGGGGGCCCGGGGGTATTTT.